Given below is one TCR beta chain in context. Method: immunoSEQ multiplex PCR; TCRdb's copy keeps in-frame clones and lacks some. The data contain under 350,000 clones, 65% to 90% of them singletons. Germline V lookup: CDR1 LNHNV, CDR2 YYDKDF (reference sequence). Trimming at V came to 5 bases and at J to 5 bases, leaving 12 bases not matched to a gene. The CDR3 is 17 amino acids. The data are from a study of blood T cell repertoires in COVID-19. Looking at the study overall: The cDNA or gDNA used as material had been derived from T cells, B-cell-depleted T cells, or PBMCs.

Participants reported their clinical history, and cohort assignment relied on those reports. Sequences were obtained from PBMCs or T cells enriched from blood (not recorded which). The chain carries TRBV15 and TRBJ2-2, with TRBD1 matching 9 bases. The sequence was collected from a woman aged 40 to 50 with acute COVID-19. The CDR3 region has the DNA TGTGCCACCAGCTCCCCGGCGACAGGGGGGCTGACCGGGGAGCTGTTTTTT. Protein product: CATSSPATGGLTGELFF.